The 21 T cell receptor beta chains in this list originate from one sample, sequenced in a study of blood T cell repertoires in COVID-19. Sequencing was performed with immunoSEQ multiplex PCR; in TCRdb, only in-frame clones are kept and a portion is missing. The sample includes about 140,000 clones, roughly 84% of them seen just once. Sequencing input: peripheral blood. The receptor source for this set is a human donor in a cohort sampled during active COVID-19.

The chain has TRBV4-1 and TRBJ2-3; 10 nucleotides match TRBD2. In germline, CDR1 is MGHRA, CDR2 YSYEKL. The V and J ends lost 4 bases and 8 bases, in that order; junction bases with no gene match: 9. The CDR3 sequence is 15 residues long. This CDR3 reads CASSPAVLAGVTQYF. The CDR3 DNA sequence: TGCGCCAGCAGCCCTGCTGTGCTAGCGGGGGTTACGCAGTATTTT.

The chain joins TRBV24-1 to TRBJ2-5, with 8 bases matching TRBD1. V shed 4 bases and J 6 bases; nucleotides not matched to a gene: 9. This CDR3 contains 15 residues. In germline, CDR1 is KGHDR, CDR2 SFDVKD. The CDR3: CATSDPGQGGQTQYF. In DNA, the CDR3 is TGTGCCACCAGTGACCCCGGACAGGGTGGGCAGACCCAGTACTTC.

This chain connects TRBV28 to TRBJ2-7; TRBD1 aligns across 7 bases. V lost 3 bases and J lost 2; bases outside the gene matches: 7. Germline V lookup: CDR1 MDHEN, CDR2 SYDVKM. This CDR3 spans 15 amino acids. The CDR3 region is CASSLGQLGAYEQYF. The CDR3 DNA sequence: TGTGCCAGCAGTTTGGGACAGTTGGGGGCCTACGAGCAGTACTTC.

This chain connects TRBV14 to TRBJ2-5, with D perhaps TRBD1 (6 bases). This CDR3 comprises 15 residues. V lost 3 bases and J 4 bases, leaving 15 bases between the germline ends. Looked up from germline, CDR1 is SGHDN and CDR2 is FVKESK. The DNA for the CDR3 is TGTGCCAGCAGCCAGGGGACATTCCCGGGAGAGACCCAGTACTTC. Translation gives CASSQGTFPGETQYF.

The rearrangement links TRBV21-1 to TRBJ1-1; the D call TRBD1 from the table was never checked on the DNA. TRBV21-1 is designated a pseudogene. The CDR3 sequence is 19 residues long. CDR3 residues: CASNELIDRPGRENTEAFF. The CDR3 DNA reads as TGTGCCAGCAACGAACTCATAGACAGACCCGGAAGGGAAAACACTGAAGCTTTCTTT.

The rearrangement uses TRBV6-1 and TRBJ1-5, with D perhaps TRBD1 (6 bases). The CDR3 length is 14 residues. The V end lost 1 base, the J end lost 7 bases, and 11 bases lay between the germline ends. The germline CDR1 and CDR2 sequences are MNHNS and SASEGT. The CDR3 protein is CASSEGPGAQPQHF. Here the CDR3 DNA reads TGTGCCAGCAGTGAAGGGCCAGGGGCACAGCCCCAGCATTTT.

The rearrangement joins TRBV25-1 to TRBJ1-3; no clear D. The CDR3 totals 16 residues. Looked up from germline, CDR1 is MGHDK and CDR2 is SYGVNS. The V end lost 1 base, the J end lost 4 bases, and 14 bases lay between the germline ends. This CDR3 reads CASSEWAGVVGNTIYF. Written as DNA, the CDR3 is TGTGCCAGCAGTGAATGGGCAGGCGTGGTCGGAAACACCATATATTTT.

The chain combines TRBV29-1 with TRBJ2-7; 12 bases are a match to TRBD1. The germline V gene has CDR1 SQVTM and CDR2 ANQGSEA. This CDR3 comprises 14 residues. V shed 6 bases, J shed 7 bases, and the junction held 10 bases outside the gene matches. The CDR3 DNA is TGCAGCGTACTACCCGGGACAGGGGGCGGAGAGCAGTACTTC. Its protein is CSVLPGTGGGEQYF.

This rearrangement joins TRBV11-1 to TRBJ2-5; D uncertain. Deletions cut 2 bases from V and 0 bases from J, with 13 bases between. CDR3 length: 16 amino acids. Per the germline V gene, CDR1 is SGHAT and CDR2 is FQDESV (reference sequence). The CDR3 DNA sequence: TGTGCCAGCAGCTTAATAGTTAGCTGGTACCAAGAGACCCAGTACTTC. Protein product: CASSLIVSWYQETQYF.

J is TRBJ1-2 and V is TRBV12-3 or TRBV12-4; 7 bases are shared with TRBD1. V was pared by 5 bases and J by 4 bases, with 4 bases of the junction left unmatched. The CDR3 sequence is 13 residues long. The CDR3 sequence is CASSISGGYGYTF. In DNA, the CDR3 is TGTGCCAGCAGTATTTCAGGGGGCTATGGCTACACCTTC.

This clone appeared a single time. This chain links TRBV7-2 with TRBJ1-4; no firm D call. The V gene's germline CDR1 is SGHTA and CDR2 FQGNSA. With 6 bases removed from V and 8 bases from J, the gap between germline ends came to 13 bases. The length of the CDR3 is 13 residues. The CDR3 DNA reads as TGTGCCAGCAGGGCAGGTGGGAGCGAAAAACTGTTTTTT. It translates to CASRAGGSEKLFF. The whole variable domain, remainder taken from reference TRBV7-2 and TRBJ1-4, is GAGVSQSPSNKVTEKGKDVELRCDPISGHTALYWYRQSLGQGLEFLIYFQGNSAPDKSGLPSDRFSAERTGGSVSTLTIQRTQQEDSAVYLCASRAGGSEKLFFGSGTQLSVL.

This clone was counted only a few times. The V and J genes are TRBV5-6 and TRBJ1-2; TRBD1 matches at 12 bases. The CDR3 is 15 residues long. With V trimmed by 4 bases and J by 2 bases, 3 bases remained unmatched. From germline, CDR1 is SGHDT and CDR2 YYEEEE. CDR3 sequence: CASSTGTGGNYGYTF. The CDR3 DNA reads as TGTGCCAGCAGCACTGGGACAGGGGGCAACTATGGCTACACCTTC.

This clone was counted once. The chain uses TRBV7-2 and TRBJ1-6; 10 nucleotides match TRBD1. V gave up 5 bases and J gave up 10 bases; unmatched junction bases: 11. Per germline, CDR1 SGHTA and CDR2 FQGNSA. This CDR3 contains 16 residues. In DNA, the CDR3 is TGTGCCAGCAGCCTACCTGGGGACAGGGGTCGGTCACCCCTCCACTTT. It codes for CASSLPGDRGRSPLHF.

The J gene is TRBJ2-3, the V gene TRBV2; 12 positions agree with TRBD2. Germline V CDR1 and CDR2: SNHLY, FYNNEI. The junction had 10 bases not matched to a gene; V was cut back by 6 bases and J by 0 bases. The CDR3 consists of 18 residues. The CDR3 DNA is TGTGCCAGCAGCCCCGGACTAGCGGGGATATCTAGCACAGATACGCAGTATTTT. Amino acids: CASSPGLAGISSTDTQYF.

V is TRBV7-3 and J is TRBJ2-7, with 8 bases aligning to TRBD2. The CDR3 runs 14 residues. V trimming: 5 bases; J trimming: 9 bases; junction bases outside the gene matches: 12. Germline V gene data show CDR1 as SGHTA and CDR2 as FQGTGA. Here the CDR3 DNA reads TGTGCCAGCAGCCCTGGAATGAGCGGGGGTATGCAGTACTTC. It specifies CASSPGMSGGMQYF.

This clone was recorded a few times. The chain recombines TRBV2 with TRBJ1-6; tentatively, D is TRBD1 (5 bases). V gave up 6 bases and J gave up 5 bases, with 8 bases separating them. There are 13 residues in the CDR3. Looked up from germline, CDR1 is SNHLY and CDR2 is FYNNEI. CDR3 in amino acids: CASSRENNSPLHF. Written as DNA, the CDR3 is TGTGCCAGCAGCAGGGAAAATAATTCACCCCTCCACTTT.

This chain connects TRBV19 to TRBJ1-2, with 8 positions matching TRBD1. The germline gives CDR1 LNHDA, CDR2 SQIVND (reference sequence). The CDR3 extends over 15 amino acids. The junction had 11 bases not matched to a gene; V was cut back by 7 bases and J by 4 bases. The CDR3 sequence is CASTDGGQGSYGYTF. CDR3 DNA: TGTGCCAGTACCGATGGCGGACAGGGCAGCTATGGCTACACCTTC.

This chain joins TRBV20-1 and TRBJ1-1; D is possibly TRBD1 (5 bases). CDR1 is DFQATT, CDR2 SNEGSKA, per germline (reference sequence). The V end was cut by 3 bases, the J end by 5 bases, with 28 bases between. The CDR3 totals 18 residues. CDR3 coding DNA: TGCAGTGCTAGTTTCCCCGGCAGGGTGTCTGGAAAAGGAACTGAAGCTTTCTTT. Translation gives CSASFPGRVSGKGTEAFF.

The genes are TRBV27 and TRBJ1-1; 8 nucleotides line up with TRBD1. Germline V CDR1 and CDR2: MNHEY, SMNVEV (reference sequence). The CDR3 loop spans 12 amino acids. J gave up 7 bases and V 10 bases, and 8 bases lay outside the gene matches. The CDR3 DNA sequence: TGTGCCACTAAGGCAGGGGGCATTGAAGCTTTCTTT. The encoded protein is CATKAGGIEAFF.

The V gene is TRBV5-1, the J gene TRBJ2-5; 14 bases fit TRBD2. There are 19 residues in the CDR3. The junction had 13 bases not matched to a gene; V was cut back by 2 bases and J by 4 bases. Germline V lookup: CDR1 SGHRS, CDR2 YFSETQ. The CDR3 DNA follows: TGCGCCAGCAGCTTAAGACGACTAGCGGGGGGGAGAATCGGAGAGACCCAGTACTTC. This gives the protein CASSLRRLAGGRIGETQYF.

This chain uses TRBV5-1 with TRBJ2-2, with D possibly being TRBD2 (7 bases). The length of the CDR3 is 15 residues. CDR1 is SGHRS and CDR2 is YFSETQ in the germline V gene. V shed 0 bases and J shed 4 bases, with 10 bases lying between them. The CDR3 is CASSLVGGPTGELFF. The CDR3 nucleotides read TGCGCCAGCAGCTTGGTCGGGGGGCCCACCGGGGAGCTGTTTTTT.